Following are 19 T cell receptor beta chains from one sample sequenced in a study of T cells in Graves' hyperthyroidism and ophthalmopathy (dated by TCRdb to about 2019). The library was obtained by multiplex PCR. TCRdb lists the instrument as Illumina HiSeq 2000. TCR beta CDR3 regions were amplified from RNA transcripts. The first round of RT-PCR for the TCR CDR3 was performed with the HTBI primer set and the Qiagen OneStep RT-PCR kit. TCRdb redid the processing of the public reads, applying fastp at Q25 and MiXCR, and retained in-frame beta chains. CDR3 protein duplicates are merged, each entry listing the most common genes and DNA. This sample has about 350,000 distinct CDR3 sequences in its table, and around 18% of those were observed once. In total, the top ten clones hold 15% of the sample. The specimen was blood. The receptors originated from a woman in her thirties or forties with Graves' ophthalmopathy.

At least ten counts were recorded for this clonotype. The chain carries TRBV5-6 and TRBJ1-5; 7 bases align to TRBD1. Germline CDR1 SGHDT, CDR2 YYEEEE. This CDR3 spans 15 amino acids. Trimming removed 4 bases from V and 4 bases from J; junction bases left unmatched: 8. CDR3 in amino acids: CASSGRTGGNQPQHF. The CDR3 nucleotides are TGTGCCAGCAGCGGAAGGACAGGCGGGAATCAGCCCCAGCATTTT.

V is TRBV15 and J is TRBJ2-7; a possible D gene is TRBD2 (7 bases). Trimming stripped 0 bases from V and 6 bases from J, with 18 bases between. The CDR3 has 16 residues. The germline V gene encodes CDR1 LNHNV and CDR2 YYDKDF (reference sequence). The CDR3 sequence: CATSRDRGDIGSEQYF. As DNA, the CDR3 is TGTGCCACCAGCAGAGATCGGGGGGACATAGGGTCCGAGCAGTACTTC.

This clonotype was counted many times. V and J are TRBV20-1 and TRBJ1-5, with 8 bases lining up with TRBD1. CDR3 length: 13 amino acids. Germline V gives CDR1 DFQATT, CDR2 SNEGSKA (reference sequence). J gave up 3 bases and V 5 bases, and 3 bases lay outside the gene matches. CDR3 residues: CSARQGNNQPQHF. The CDR3 DNA follows: TGCAGTGCTCGACAGGGGAACAATCAGCCCCAGCATTTT.

The V call is TRBV28, the J call TRBJ1-6, with TRBD1 as a possible D gene (6 bases). The CDR3 runs 15 residues. The ends were cut back, 3 bases at V and 8 bases at J, with 14 bases in the middle. The V gene's germline CDR1 is MDHEN and CDR2 SYDVKM. The CDR3 DNA reads as TGTGCCAGCAGTTTGTTTGGGGGCGCCTATTCACCCCTCCACTTT. Its protein product is CASSLFGGAYSPLHF.

This clonotype was seen repeatedly, ten times or more. The rearrangement joins TRBV4-1 to TRBJ1-2; D not certain. The germline V and J ends were trimmed by 0 bases and 8 bases, with 13 bases remaining between them. This CDR3 contains 14 residues. In germline, CDR1 is MGHRA, CDR2 YSYEKL. In nucleotides, the CDR3 is TGCGCCAGCAGCCAAGATTGGGCGGCGAGAGGCTACACCTTC. Its protein is CASSQDWAARGYTF.

Only one count was recorded for this clonotype. The V gene is TRBV20-1, the J gene TRBJ1-1; 7 nucleotides match TRBD1. V gave up 0 bases and J gave up 1 base; unmatched junction bases: 2. This CDR3 has 14 amino acids. CDR1 is DFQATT, CDR2 SNEGSKA, per germline (reference sequence). The CDR3 reads CSARDRGSNTEAFF. In nucleotides, the CDR3 is TGCAGTGCTAGAGACAGGGGGTCGAACACTGAAGCTTTCTTT.

This clonotype has ten or more counts. The CDR3 spells CASSEVQLGQPQHF. The CDR3 coding sequence is TGTGCCAGCAGTGAAGTACAGCTTGGTCAGCCCCAGCATTTT. The chain joins TRBV2 to TRBJ1-5; D unresolved. The CDR3 totals 14 residues. Germline V gene data show CDR1 as SNHLY and CDR2 as FYNNEI. V lost 1 base, J lost 6 bases, and 10 bases lay in between.

Ten or more counts support this clonotype. The CDR3 region has the DNA TGTGCCAGTAGCCCCCGGGGGGTCCAGGGGACCGGGGAGCTGTTTTTT. This translates into CASSPRGVQGTGELFF. The rearrangement uses TRBV19 and TRBJ2-2, with D perhaps matching TRBD2 (7 bases). Trimming stripped 6 bases from V and 5 bases from J, with 19 bases between. Germline CDR1 is LNHDA and CDR2 is SQIVND (reference sequence). The CDR3 length is 16 residues.

Regarding this clonotype: This may come from a read error, since a much larger clone is one base off. This sequence joins TRBV19 and TRBJ2-7, with TRBD1 identical over 8 bases. The CDR3 has 15 amino acids. Germline loops: CDR1 LNHDA, CDR2 SQIVND (reference sequence). This CDR3 reads CASSPRTGRSYDQYF. DNA of the CDR3: TGTGCCAGTAGTCCCCGGACAGGGAGGTCCTACGATCAGTACTTC.

This clonotype was seen repeatedly, ten times or more. The CDR3 coding sequence is TGCAGTGCCCCGGGGCTAGCGGGTGAAGAGACCCAGTACTTC. This sequence encodes CSAPGLAGEETQYF. The chain has TRBV20-1 and TRBJ2-5; 8 bases map to TRBD2. CDR1 is DFQATT and CDR2 is SNEGSKA in the germline V gene (reference sequence). The ends lost 6 bases at V and 3 bases at J; junction bases unmatched: 9. The CDR3 runs 14 residues.

This clonotype was detected many times. The chain has TRBV30 and TRBJ1-2, with D maybe TRBD1 (6 bases). V lost 4 bases, J lost 7 bases, and 16 bases lay in between. The germline CDR1 and CDR2 sequences are GTSNPN and SVGIG (reference sequence). This CDR3 has 13 amino acids. The CDR3, as DNA: TGTGCCTGGAAGTGGGGGCAGGGGTTTGGCTACACCTTC. Protein product: CAWKWGQGFGYTF. Together with reference TRBV30 and TRBJ1-2, the CDR3 gives the full variable domain: SQTIHQWPATLVQPVGSPLSLECTVEGTSNPNLYWYRQAAGRGLQLLFYSVGIGQISSEVPQNLSASRPQDRQFILSSKKLLLSDSGFYLCAWKWGQGFGYTFGSGTRLTVV.

This chain uses TRBV6-1 with TRBJ2-7, with D perhaps matching TRBD1 (5 bases). The V end was cut by 2 bases, the J end by 6 bases, with 14 bases between. The CDR3 contains 14 residues. Per the germline V gene, CDR1 is MNHNS and CDR2 is SASEGT. The CDR3 sequence: CASSETGRVGEQYF. The CDR3 DNA sequence: TGTGCCAGCAGTGAAACGGGCAGGGTTGGCGAGCAGTACTTC.

This clonotype showed up many times. CDR3 loop: CATSRTSGRGETQYF. The CDR3 DNA is TGTGCCACCAGCAGGACTAGCGGGAGAGGTGAGACCCAGTACTTC. The chain employs TRBV15 and TRBJ2-5; 12 bases map to TRBD2. This CDR3 comprises 15 residues. Germline CDR1 reads LNHNV; CDR2 reads YYDKDF (reference sequence). The V segment lost 3 bases and the J segment 5 bases; nucleotides outside the gene matches: 4.

In its sample, this clonotype was seen many times. This sequence joins TRBV12-3 or TRBV12-4 and TRBJ2-5; TRBD2 is a possible D gene (5 bases). Trimming pared 6 bases from V and 4 bases from J, leaving 12 bases between. CDR3 length: 13 amino acids. CDR3 region: CASSPVAGETQYF. The CDR3 nucleotides are TGTGCCAGCAGCCCGGTCGCGGGAGAGACCCAGTACTTC.

Many counts were recorded for this clonotype. This chain connects TRBV9 to TRBJ2-4, with no clear D. CDR1 is SGDLS and CDR2 is YYNGEE in the germline V gene. The CDR3 has 16 residues. V was cut by 0 bases and J by 0 bases, with 10 bases left in between. CDR3 coding DNA: TGTGCCAGCAGCGTAGCTTACGGTCTAGCCAAAAACATTCAGTACTTC. It translates to CASSVAYGLAKNIQYF.

This clonotype was detected many times. The rearrangement links TRBV12-3 or TRBV12-4 to TRBJ1-5; D is possibly TRBD1 (6 bases). V lost 7 bases and J lost 6, with 16 bases in between. CDR3 size: 14 residues. CDR3 DNA sequence: TGTGCCAGCACAGAGGGGGGGGCAGGTCAGCCCCAGCATTTT. Encoded protein: CASTEGGAGQPQHF.

This clonotype was seen ten or more times. The chain is built from TRBV15 and TRBJ2-5; a weak D match, TRBD1 (5 bases). The CDR3 loop spans 14 amino acids. V lost 5 bases, J lost 5 bases, and 15 bases lay in between. Looked up from germline, CDR1 is LNHNV and CDR2 is YYDKDF (reference sequence). This chain's CDR3 is CATSLQGNIETQYF. Here the CDR3 DNA reads TGTGCCACCAGCCTCCAGGGCAACATCGAGACCCAGTACTTC.

Concerning this clonotype: A read error may explain this, as a much larger clone is one base away. The CDR3 ends on some other residue instead of the conserved phenylalanine or tryptophan, so this is likely a read error. The V and J genes are TRBV28 and TRBJ2-7; no reliable D call. Germline V CDR1 and CDR2: MDHEN, SYDVKM. Deletions cut 3 bases from V and 6 bases from J, with 12 bases between. The CDR3 contains 13 residues. The CDR3 DNA sequence: TGTGCCAGCAGTTTTAGTGGCGGTGCCGAGCAGTACCTC. It specifies CASSFSGGAEQYL.

A few counts support this clonotype. A junction boundary mismatches the germline segment, possibly from a read error. V gene TRBV20-1 combines with J gene TRBJ1-5; D ambiguous. The CDR3 length is 15 residues. CDR1 is DFQATT and CDR2 is SNEGSKA in the germline V gene (reference sequence). CDR3 region: CSARNYTDEEQPQLF. The CDR3 coding sequence is TGCAGTGCTAGAAATTACACGGATGAGGAGCAGCCCCAGCTTTTT.